The 27 T cell receptor beta chains below all came from one sample that was sequenced in a study of shared clonotypes between healthy human individuals. Method: immunoSEQ multiplex PCR; TCRdb's copy keeps in-frame clones and lacks some. This table has 2 million to 2.5 million clones, around 95% appearing once. What was sequenced was naive CD4+ T cells sorted from blood. Subset defined: CD45RA+ positively selected. The receptors come from a man younger than 30 in good health.

This chain connects TRBV19 to TRBJ1-2; no definite D call. Trimming cost V 2 bases and J 5 bases, with 9 bases left between them. This CDR3 spans 13 amino acids. Per germline, CDR1 LNHDA and CDR2 SQIVND (reference sequence). The CDR3 reads CASSIQVRYGYTF. CDR3 coding DNA: TGTGCCAGTAGTATACAGGTCCGATATGGCTACACCTTC.

The V call is TRBV9, the J call TRBJ1-1; no reliable D call. V was trimmed by 4 bases and J by 1 base, leaving 11 bases between them. CDR1 and CDR2 (germline): SGDLS, YYNGEE. The CDR3 spans 14 residues. In DNA form, the CDR3 reads TGTGCCAGCAGCCCGTCCTCTTGGAACACTGAAGCTTTCTTT. Its translation is CASSPSSWNTEAFF.

The gene calls are TRBV19 and TRBJ1-1; D gene uncertain. In germline, CDR1 is LNHDA, CDR2 SQIVND (reference sequence). This CDR3 is 14 amino acids long. V dropped 5 bases and J dropped 1 base, with 11 bases sitting between them. The CDR3 region has the DNA TGTGCCAGTAGTGTGCAGTCCGCGAACACTGAAGCTTTCTTT. Translating it yields CASSVQSANTEAFF.

The rearrangement links TRBV7-9 to TRBJ1-5; D is unresolved. Trimming removed 2 bases from V and 11 bases from J, with 10 bases in between. Germline CDR1 is SEHNR and CDR2 is FQNEAQ (reference sequence). CDR3 length: 12 residues. CDR3 in DNA: TGTGCCAGCAGCTTAATGGGTGAGGCCCAGCATTTT. Its translation is CASSLMGEAQHF.

The chain carries TRBV7-9 and TRBJ2-5; TRBD1 matches at 7 bases. CDR1 and CDR2 from the germline V gene are SEHNR and FQNEAQ (reference sequence). The CDR3 loop spans 15 amino acids. V lost 5 bases, J lost 4 bases, and 10 bases stayed unmatched. CDR3 protein: CASSVGDSLRETQYF. CDR3 nucleotides: TGTGCCAGCAGCGTAGGGGACAGCCTCCGAGAGACCCAGTACTTC.

The chain employs TRBV19 and TRBJ1-1; D is uncertain. From germline, CDR1 is LNHDA and CDR2 SQIVND (reference sequence). V gave up 2 bases and J gave up 2 bases, with 6 bases separating them. The CDR3 spans 13 residues. The CDR3 reads CASSIKPNTEAFF. CDR3 nucleotide sequence: TGTGCCAGTAGTATAAAGCCCAACACTGAAGCTTTCTTT.

V usage is TRBV30 and J usage is TRBJ2-3; 8 bases are a match to TRBD2. V lost 0 bases, J lost 2 bases, and 7 bases stayed unmatched. The CDR3 extends over 16 amino acids. CDR1 is GTSNPN and CDR2 is SVGIG in the germline V gene (reference sequence). CDR3: CAWSVTAGGYTDTQYF. The CDR3 DNA is TGTGCCTGGAGTGTAACTGCGGGGGGATACACAGATACGCAGTATTTT.

This clone has a handful of counts. Other nucleotide sequences in the sample specify the same CDR3. The chain couples TRBV18 to TRBJ2-3; D is uncertain. The CDR3 is made up of 12 amino acids. The germline V gene has CDR1 KGHSH and CDR2 LQKENI. With 3 bases removed from V and 1 base from J, the gap between germline ends came to 2 bases. This chain's CDR3 is CASSPGTDTQYF. The CDR3 DNA follows: TGTGCCAGCTCACCGGGCACAGATACGCAGTATTTT.

Comment on this clone: Other DNA sequences in this specimen translate into the identical CDR3. The chain recombines TRBV29-1 with TRBJ2-2, with unresolved D. V was pared by 1 base and J by 0 bases, with 3 bases between. Germline CDR1 and CDR2: SQVTM and ANQGSEA. The CDR3 contains 13 residues. CDR3: CSVEGSNTGELFF. CDR3 nucleotide sequence: TGCAGCGTTGAAGGATCGAACACCGGGGAGCTGTTTTTT.

This sequence joins TRBV4-1 and TRBJ1-5, with D possibly being TRBD1 (6 bases). Trimming took 0 bases from V and 6 from J, leaving 12 bases between them. CDR1 and CDR2 (germline): MGHRA, YSYEKL. The CDR3 sequence is 15 residues long. For the CDR3, the DNA is TGCGCCAGCAGCCAAGATCTAGGGGGGATTCAGCCCCAGCATTTT. It translates to CASSQDLGGIQPQHF.

V is TRBV7-9 and J is TRBJ1-6, with D perhaps TRBD1 (6 bases). The ends were cut back, 5 bases at V and 0 bases at J, with 8 bases in the middle. The length of the CDR3 is 15 residues. Germline CDR1 is SEHNR and CDR2 is FQNEAQ (reference sequence). The CDR3 is CASSLQGSYNSPLHF. CDR3 bases: TGTGCCAGCAGCCTACAGGGCTCCTATAATTCACCCCTCCACTTT. Full variable domain (outside the CDR3, taken from reference TRBV7-9 and TRBJ1-6): DTGVSQNPRHKITKRGQNVTFRCDPISEHNRLYWYRQTLGQGPEFLTYFQNEAQLEKSRLLSDRFSAERPKGSFSTLEIQRTEQGDSAMYLCASSLQGSYNSPLHFGNGTRLTVT.

As to this clone: Other nucleotide sequences in the sample specify the same CDR3. This chain links TRBV5-1 with TRBJ2-7; 8 positions agree with TRBD1. In germline, CDR1 is SGHRS, CDR2 YFSETQ. The CDR3 totals 14 residues. V dropped 4 bases and J dropped 0; count of bases not matched to a gene: 3. The DNA of the CDR3 is TGCGCCAGCAGCCTAGGACAGGGCTCCTACGAGCAGTACTTC. Encoded protein: CASSLGQGSYEQYF.

The chain links TRBV6-1 to TRBJ1-2, with 8 bases aligning to TRBD1. V gave up 6 bases and J gave up 4 bases; unmatched junction bases: 7. The CDR3 consists of 14 residues. The germline gives CDR1 MNHNS, CDR2 SASEGT. The CDR3 loop reads CASRARDRIYGYTF. The DNA for the CDR3 is TGTGCCAGCAGAGCCCGGGACAGGATCTATGGCTACACCTTC.

The chain couples TRBV29-1 to TRBJ2-7, with TRBD1 matching over 9 bases. V trimming: 6 bases; J trimming: 3 bases; junction bases outside the gene matches: 9. The germline V gene has CDR1 SQVTM and CDR2 ANQGSEA. The CDR3 runs 14 residues. The CDR3 sequence: CSVGPRTGDYEQYF. The CDR3 DNA sequence: TGCAGCGTGGGGCCACGGACAGGGGACTACGAGCAGTACTTC.

The table lists this clone with a count of one. The chain carries TRBV7-2 and TRBJ1-6; 8 bases map to TRBD1. Germline lookup yields CDR1 SGHTA and CDR2 FQGNSA. The V segment lost 4 bases and the J segment 9 bases; nucleotides outside the gene matches: 8. This CDR3 spans 15 amino acids. The CDR3 protein is CASSSVTGVASPLHF. The CDR3 coding sequence is TGTGCCAGCAGCTCCGTGACAGGGGTGGCTTCACCCCTCCACTTT.

The rearrangement joins TRBV2 to TRBJ1-6, with 8 bases matching TRBD1. The CDR3 is 17 amino acids. Trimming cost V 5 bases and J 2 bases; bases outside gene matches: 8. Germline CDR1 and CDR2: SNHLY and FYNNEI. This CDR3 is CASSKAAGGTYNSPLHF. The CDR3 nucleotides read TGTGCCAGCAGTAAGGCTGCAGGGGGCACCTATAATTCACCCCTCCACTTT.

This chain uses TRBV2 with TRBJ2-7; the match to TRBD1 covers 10 bases. Germline values: CDR1 SNHLY, CDR2 FYNNEI. The CDR3 is made up of 14 amino acids. Trimming cost V 1 base and J 7 bases; bases outside gene matches: 4. CDR3 region: CASSEGGQGREQYF. In nucleotides, the CDR3 is TGTGCCAGCAGTGAAGGGGGACAGGGGCGGGAGCAGTACTTC.

With respect to this clone: Other DNA variants within this sample encode the same CDR3. The chain recombines TRBV7-9 with TRBJ1-1; D gene unclear. CDR3 length equals 14 residues. V shed 5 bases and J shed 1 base, with 11 bases lying between them. CDR1 and CDR2 (germline): SEHNR, FQNEAQ (reference sequence). The CDR3 region is CASSPQTENTEAFF. As DNA, the CDR3 is TGTGCCAGCAGCCCCCAAACAGAGAACACTGAAGCTTTCTTT.

This clone was recorded only once. The chain uses TRBV5-5 and TRBJ1-2; the D is unclear. Trimming took off 2 bases at V and 6 bases at J, with 17 bases between the two ends. Germline V lookup: CDR1 SGHKS, CDR2 YYEKEE (reference sequence). The CDR3 runs 15 residues. The CDR3 nucleotides read TGTGCCAGCAGCTTTTTGTCGGCCCTGGGCGATGGCTACACCTTC. This encodes CASSFLSALGDGYTF.

The chain combines TRBV2 with TRBJ2-5, with 8 bases identical to TRBD2. Germline V gene lookup returns CDR1 SNHLY and CDR2 FYNNEI. This CDR3 comprises 16 residues. Unmatched junction bases numbered 13, after V lost 5 bases and J lost 5 bases. The CDR3 DNA is TGTGCCAGCAGTTTCCCGGGACTAGGGTCAGGGGAGACCCAGTACTTC. It is translated as CASSFPGLGSGETQYF.

This clone was seen a single time. This chain joins TRBV7-9 and TRBJ1-3; D is possibly TRBD1 (5 bases). V lost 4 bases and J 0 bases, leaving 13 bases between the germline ends. Germline values: CDR1 SEHNR, CDR2 FQNEAQ (reference sequence). This CDR3 has 16 residues. CDR3 bases: TGTGCCAGCAGCTACTGGACAAGATTCTCTGGAAACACCATATATTTT. It yields the protein CASSYWTRFSGNTIYF.

V is TRBV11-2 and J is TRBJ2-7; 12 bases fit TRBD2. V gave up 4 bases and J gave up 8 bases; unmatched junction bases: 9. The CDR3 has 15 residues. Germline assignment: CDR1 SGHAT and CDR2 FQNNGV. The DNA of the CDR3 is TGTGCCAGCAGCTCGGAGGGACTAGCGGGTTATAAGCAGTACTTC. It translates to CASSSEGLAGYKQYF. The variable domain in full, completed from reference TRBV11-2 and TRBJ2-7, reads EAGVAQSPRYKIIEKRQSVAFWCNPISGHATLYWYQQILGQGPKLLIQFQNNGVVDDSQLPKDRFSAERLKGVDSTLKIQPAKLEDSAVYLCASSSEGLAGYKQYFGPGTRLTVT.

V is TRBV13 and J is TRBJ2-7, with D possibly matching TRBD2 (6 bases). V was clipped by 0 bases and J by 2 bases, with 17 bases between them. The CDR3 runs to 17 residues. CDR1 and CDR2 from the germline V gene are PRHDT and FYEKMQ (reference sequence). CDR3 nucleotide sequence: TGTGCCAGCAGCTTAGGCCCTGGCGGGAAGGTCCCCTACGAGCAGTACTTC. Translated: CASSLGPGGKVPYEQYF.

The J gene is TRBJ2-1, the V gene TRBV30; 12 bases align to TRBD1. The ends lost 0 bases at V and 11 bases at J; junction bases unmatched: 11. The V gene's germline CDR1 is GTSNPN and CDR2 SVGIG (reference sequence). The CDR3 sequence is 16 residues long. This chain's CDR3 is CAWSVRGQGALSKQFF. The CDR3, as DNA: TGTGCCTGGAGTGTACGGGGACAGGGGGCATTGAGTAAGCAGTTCTTC. Full variable domain (remainder filled in from reference TRBV30 and TRBJ2-1): SQTIHQWPATLVQPVGSPLSLECTVEGTSNPNLYWYRQAAGRGLQLLFYSVGIGQISSEVPQNLSASRPQDRQFILSSKKLLLSDSGFYLCAWSVRGQGALSKQFFGPGTRLTVL.

This rearrangement joins TRBV5-6 to TRBJ1-4, with D possibly TRBD1 on 5 matching bases. Trimming cost V 0 bases and J 1 base, with 10 bases left between them. The germline CDR1 and CDR2 sequences are SGHDT and YYEEEE. This CDR3 is built from 16 residues. CDR3 in DNA: TGTGCCAGCAGCTTGGGGGGGTTGCAAACTAATGAAAAACTGTTTTTT. This codes for CASSLGGLQTNEKLFF. Using reference TRBV5-6 and TRBJ1-4 for the parts outside the CDR3, the full variable domain is DAGVTQSPTHLIKTRGQQVTLRCSPKSGHDTVSWYQQALGQGPQFIFQYYEEEERQRGNFPDRFSGHQFPNYSSELNVNALLLGDSALYLCASSLGGLQTNEKLFFGSGTQLSVL.

J is TRBJ2-2 and V is TRBV29-1; 7 bases line up with TRBD2. V was clipped by 1 base and J by 0 bases; unmatched bases: 2. The CDR3 consists of 15 residues. The V gene's germline CDR1 is SQVTM and CDR2 ANQGSEA. The DNA for the CDR3 is TGCAGCGTTGAAGGCGGGGGACCGAACACCGGGGAGCTGTTTTTT. Protein sequence: CSVEGGGPNTGELFF.

In nucleotides, the CDR3 is TGTGCCAGCAGCTTGGGGCAGGGATTTACCTACGAGCAGTACTTC. It translates to CASSLGQGFTYEQYF. The gene calls are TRBV7-9 and TRBJ2-7; a weak D match, TRBD1 (5 bases). V dropped 3 bases and J dropped 2 bases, with 14 bases sitting between them. The CDR3 runs to 15 residues. The germline CDR1 and CDR2 sequences are SEHNR and FQNEAQ (reference sequence).